The TCR beta chain described here comes from a study of T-cell reconstitution after alpha-beta-depleted transplantation in children. Preparation of the TCRbeta library involved a method that used unique molecular identifiers. MiXCR was run by TCRdb on the PCR reads, yielding one entry per CDR3 protein. This table has about 440,000 distinct CDR3 sequences, around 46% appearing once. This clonotype has ten or more counts. Its antigen is as yet unknown. V gave up 7 bases and J gave up 6 bases; unmatched junction bases: 11. This CDR3 is 15 amino acids long. CDR1 is MRHNA, CDR2 SNTAGT, per germline. Study-wide results and caveats: Some patients owed their high day-60 TCRbeta diversity to surviving recipient T cells and thymic progenitors. Several hundred expanded graft clones reportedly were the source of alpha-beta T cells about two months after transplant. Counts and diversity of T cells one year after transplant came mostly from newly produced T cells.

The clonotype was recovered from a girl aged 2 to 10 with aplastic anemia, due to receive a stem cell transplant. This rearrangement joins TRBV6-4 to TRBJ2-1; 8 positions match TRBD2. The sequencing here drew on PBMCs, taken before TCRalphabeta/CD19-depleted stem cell transplant. The CDR3 protein is CASKPNYGTSNEQFF. CDR3 nucleotide sequence: TGTGCCAGCAAACCGAATTATGGGACTAGCAATGAGCAGTTCTTC.